This T cell receptor (beta chain) was profiled in a study of blood T cell repertoires in COVID-19. Sequencing was performed with immunoSEQ multiplex PCR; in TCRdb, only in-frame clones are kept and a portion is missing. The repertoire holds over 250,000 clones, with 85% as singletons. The CDR3 has 16 amino acids. J gave up 1 base and V 10 bases, and 15 bases lay outside the gene matches. In germline, CDR1 is MDHEN, CDR2 SYDVKM. The sample taken for sequencing was peripheral blood. The TCR comes from a human donor in a cohort sampled during active COVID-19. The chain carries TRBV28 and TRBJ2-7; TRBD2 agrees at 8 bases. In nucleotides, the CDR3 is TGTGCCACCGTAGGGGCGGGGGGAGGTTTATCCTACGAGCAGTACTTC. Its translation: CATVGAGGGLSYEQYF.